These 15 T cell receptor beta chains were sequenced from one sample in a study of CXCR3-negative and CXCR3-positive naive CD8 T cells. What these receptors recognize is not known. Overall study findings and caveats: More hydrophobic TRB CDR3s were found in CXCR3-positive naive cells than in CXCR3-negative naive cells.

Libraries were UMI-labeled 5' RACE TRB cDNA. Following a re-call of the 5' RACE reads, TCRdb has one entry per CDR3 protein and lacks DNA. This sample contains roughly 120,000 distinct CDR3 sequences. The sample comprised naive CXCR3+ CD8+ T cells from blood. This sample's subset: CD45RO-CCR7+CD27+CD95- naive CD8+ T cells expressing CXCR3 (TNR3+). These receptors were collected from a human donor in good health. Some clones in this sample may be carry-over from other donors' samples.

The J gene is TRBJ2-5, the V gene TRBV15; TCRdb gives TRBD2 as the D gene, but with no DNA this cannot be confirmed. This CDR3 contains 16 residues. The germline V gene has CDR1 LNHNV and CDR2 YYDKDF (reference sequence). The CDR3 sequence is CATSRDRVLGRETQYF.

The rearrangement uses TRBV4-1 and TRBJ1-2. Germline CDR1 reads MGHRA; CDR2 reads YSYEKL. The CDR3 is made up of 15 amino acids. The CDR3 here is CASSQADSPTNGYTF.

The rearrangement joins TRBV7-2 to TRBJ1-5; TCRdb lists TRBD1, though no DNA is available to test this call. This CDR3 has 15 residues. From germline, CDR1 is SGHTA and CDR2 FQGNSA. This CDR3 is CASSFDREPGQPQHF. The entire variable domain, with the rest obtained from reference TRBV7-2 and TRBJ1-5, is as follows: GAGVSQSPSNKVTEKGKDVELRCDPISGHTALYWYRQSLGQGLEFLIYFQGNSAPDKSGLPSDRFSAERTGGSVSTLTIQRTQQEDSAVYLCASSFDREPGQPQHFGDGTRLSIL.

The chain couples TRBV10-3 to TRBJ2-1; as DNA is missing, the TRBD2 call by TCRdb cannot be tested. The CDR3 has 14 residues. Per the germline V gene, CDR1 is ENHRY and CDR2 is SYGVKD. The CDR3: CAIRPELGEGEQFF.

The V and J genes are TRBV19 and TRBJ2-1. Germline V gene data show CDR1 as LNHDA and CDR2 as SQIVND (reference sequence). CDR3 length: 14 residues. The CDR3 protein is CASSRDSYRPEQFF.

The chain uses TRBV10-3 and TRBJ2-1. Germline V lookup: CDR1 ENHRY, CDR2 SYGVKD. This CDR3 contains 12 residues. CDR3 amino acids: CAISESRNEQFF.

J is TRBJ2-2 and V is TRBV7-2; TCRdb calls TRBD1, which cannot be checked without DNA. Looked up from germline, CDR1 is SGHTA and CDR2 is FQGNSA. The CDR3 loop spans 16 amino acids. CDR3 sequence: CASSPKAGGGTGELFF. The variable domain in full, completed from reference TRBV7-2 and TRBJ2-2, reads GAGVSQSPSNKVTEKGKDVELRCDPISGHTALYWYRQSLGQGLEFLIYFQGNSAPDKSGLPSDRFSAERTGGSVSTLTIQRTQQEDSAVYLCASSPKAGGGTGELFFGEGSRLTVL.

The chain has TRBV20-1 and TRBJ2-1. The germline V gene encodes CDR1 DFQATT and CDR2 SNEGSKA (reference sequence). The CDR3 runs to 14 residues. CDR3 loop: CSARESRIGYEQFF.

This chain links TRBV15 with TRBJ2-1; without DNA, the TCRdb call of TRBD2 cannot be checked. This CDR3 region has 20 residues. Germline V gene sequence: CDR1 LNHNV, CDR2 YYDKDF (reference sequence). The CDR3: CATSRRGPLWGGSSYNEQFF.

V gene TRBV29-1 combines with J gene TRBJ2-7; TCRdb designates TRBD2, a call that cannot be tested without DNA. CDR3 length: 16 amino acids. Germline CDR1 SQVTM, CDR2 ANQGSEA. CDR3 region: CSVEDGLAGGPYEQYF.

The gene calls are TRBV24-1 and TRBJ1-1; without DNA, the TCRdb call of TRBD1 cannot be checked. In germline, CDR1 is KGHDR, CDR2 SFDVKD. CDR3 length equals 14 residues. CDR3 loop: CATSDFPGDTEAFF.

The chain links TRBV4-3 to TRBJ2-5; as DNA is missing, the TRBD2 call by TCRdb cannot be tested. The CDR3 extends over 16 amino acids. CDR1 is LGHNA and CDR2 is YSLEER in the germline V gene. CDR3 in amino acids: CASSPFTSGLQETQYF.

This sequence joins TRBV20-1 and TRBJ2-6. CDR3 length equals 16 residues. CDR1 and CDR2 from the germline V gene are DFQATT and SNEGSKA (reference sequence). The CDR3 protein is CSARNSPRSGANVLTF.

The J gene is TRBJ2-7, the V gene TRBV6-5; absent DNA, TCRdb's TRBD1 call cannot be checked. CDR3 length: 14 amino acids. The germline V gene has CDR1 MNHEY and CDR2 SVGAGI. CDR3 region: CASSTGVSSYEQYF.

The gene calls are TRBV27 and TRBJ2-3; TCRdb picks TRBD2, but there is no DNA to check that call. Germline CDR1 reads MNHEY; CDR2 reads SMNVEV (reference sequence). The CDR3 sequence is 17 residues long. The CDR3 sequence is CASSSTGLAGVIDTQYF.